This T cell receptor beta chain was retrieved from a study of T cell responses to AZD1222 COVID-19 vaccine. About the research overall: Samples with a second dose at about 4 or about 12 weeks were pooled together.

Notes on the study in general: Just a handful of AZD1222 recipients were seropositive at baseline. The donor group comprised mostly white British people and more females; the analysis possibly underestimated clonal diversity. The study found Spike-specific TCR breadth and depth rose after two AZD1222 doses.

Concerning this clone: Its target is unknown.

Germline CDR1 is MNHNS and CDR2 is SASEGT. The CDR3 is made up of 15 amino acids. After removal of 3 bases from V and 2 bases from J, the junction contained 6 bases not matched to a gene. Produced via immunoSEQ multiplex PCR; TCRdb's table is partial and in-frame only. The sample includes around 200,000 clones, roughly 90% of them seen just once. The source was peripheral blood, collected on day 0 of AZD1222 vaccination. The source of this sequence is an adult in good health. This chain joins TRBV6-1 and TRBJ1-2, with 7 bases aligning to TRBD1. The CDR3 loop is CASSDEGASNYGYTF. The CDR3 nucleotides are TGTGCCAGCAGTGACGAGGGGGCTAGCAACTATGGCTACACCTTC.